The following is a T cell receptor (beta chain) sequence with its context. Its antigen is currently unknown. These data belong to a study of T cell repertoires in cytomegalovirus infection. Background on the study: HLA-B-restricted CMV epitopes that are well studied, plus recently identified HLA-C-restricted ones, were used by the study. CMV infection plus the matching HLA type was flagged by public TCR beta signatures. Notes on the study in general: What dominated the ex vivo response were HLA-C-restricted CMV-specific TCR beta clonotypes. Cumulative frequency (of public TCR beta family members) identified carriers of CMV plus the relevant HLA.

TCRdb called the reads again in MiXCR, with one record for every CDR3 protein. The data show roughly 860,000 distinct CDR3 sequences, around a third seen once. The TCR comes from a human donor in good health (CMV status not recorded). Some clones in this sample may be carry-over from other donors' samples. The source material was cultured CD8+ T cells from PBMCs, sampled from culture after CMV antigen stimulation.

DNA of the CDR3: TGCAGCGTTGAAGACGAAGCAGATACGCAGTATTTT. Residues: CSVEDEADTQYF. This chain links TRBV29-1 with TRBJ2-3; D is unclear. V dropped 0 bases and J dropped 4 bases, with 5 bases sitting between them. This CDR3 has 12 amino acids. Germline V gene sequence: CDR1 SQVTM, CDR2 ANQGSEA.